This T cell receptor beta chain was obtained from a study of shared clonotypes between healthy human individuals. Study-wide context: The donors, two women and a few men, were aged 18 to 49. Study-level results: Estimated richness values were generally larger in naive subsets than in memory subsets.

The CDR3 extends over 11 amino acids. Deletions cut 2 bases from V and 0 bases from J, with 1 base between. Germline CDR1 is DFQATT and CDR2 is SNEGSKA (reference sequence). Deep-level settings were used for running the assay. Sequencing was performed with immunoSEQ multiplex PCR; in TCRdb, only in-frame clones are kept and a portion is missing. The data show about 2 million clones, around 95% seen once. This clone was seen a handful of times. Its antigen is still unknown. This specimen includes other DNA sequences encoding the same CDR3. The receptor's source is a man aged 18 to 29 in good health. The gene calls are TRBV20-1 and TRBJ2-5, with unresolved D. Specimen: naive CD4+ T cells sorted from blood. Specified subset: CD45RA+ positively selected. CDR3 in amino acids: CSARHQETQYF. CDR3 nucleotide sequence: TGCAGTGCTAGACACCAAGAGACCCAGTACTTC.